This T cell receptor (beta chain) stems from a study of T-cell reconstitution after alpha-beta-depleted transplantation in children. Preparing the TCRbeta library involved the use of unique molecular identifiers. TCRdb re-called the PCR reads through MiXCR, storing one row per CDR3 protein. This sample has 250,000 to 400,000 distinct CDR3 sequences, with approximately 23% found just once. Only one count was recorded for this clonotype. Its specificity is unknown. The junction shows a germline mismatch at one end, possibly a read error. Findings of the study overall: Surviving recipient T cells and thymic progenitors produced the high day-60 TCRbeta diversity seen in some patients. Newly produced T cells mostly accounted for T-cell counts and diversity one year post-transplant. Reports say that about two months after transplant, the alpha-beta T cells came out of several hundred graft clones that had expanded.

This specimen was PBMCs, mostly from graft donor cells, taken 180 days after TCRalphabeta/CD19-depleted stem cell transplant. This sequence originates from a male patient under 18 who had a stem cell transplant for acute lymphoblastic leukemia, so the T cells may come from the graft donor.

The CDR3 is CASNQGPDTQYF. CDR3 nucleotide sequence: TGTGCCAGCAACCAGGGTCCAGATACACAGTATTTT. J is TRBJ2-3 and V is TRBV6-2 or TRBV6-3, with D perhaps matching TRBD1 (5 bases). Germline V gives CDR1 MNHEY, CDR2 SVGEGT. The CDR3 runs 12 residues.